The present T cell receptor beta chain was sequenced within a study of T-cell memory formation after mild COVID-19. Trimming removed 6 bases from V and 5 bases from J; junction bases left unmatched: 8. This CDR3 region has 15 residues. TCRdb called the 5' RACE reads again in MiXCR, with one record for every CDR3 protein. The data contain approximately 580,000 distinct CDR3 sequences, just over 20% of them singletons. The clonotype comes from an adult woman who had mild COVID-19 (a few samples of this study predate the infection). Cell type and time point are not known. The sequenced material came from PBMCs or a T cell subset sorted from them (not recorded which). This chain links TRBV12-3 or TRBV12-4 with TRBJ2-4; 9 bases are a match to TRBD2. The CDR3 nucleotides are TGTGCCAGCAGCCTCCCTAGCGGGGTTCAAAACATTCAGTACTTC. It codes for CASSLPSGVQNIQYF.